This paragraph reports one T cell receptor beta chain. Antigen specificity is unknown. V was trimmed by 3 bases and J by 3 bases, leaving 14 bases between them. Per germline, CDR1 SGHRS and CDR2 YFSETQ. The CDR3 is 15 amino acids. A TCRbeta library incorporating unique molecular identifiers was prepared. TCRdb independently ran MiXCR on the PCR reads; one entry per CDR3 protein. The data show about 980,000 distinct CDR3 sequences, roughly 31% seen once. The data were obtained in a study of T-cell reconstitution after alpha-beta-depleted transplantation in children. Study findings and constraints: From newly produced T cells came most of the T-cell counts and diversity one year after transplant. For some patients, TCRbeta diversity was high at day 60 because of recipient T cells and thymic progenitors that survived. By about two months after transplant, alpha-beta T cells reportedly arose from several hundred graft clones that had expanded.

Sequenced here: PBMCs, mostly from graft donor cells, sampled 360 days after TCRalphabeta/CD19-depleted stem cell transplant. The origin of this receptor is a boy younger than two who had a stem cell transplant for SCID, so the T cells may come from the graft donor. The chain links TRBV5-1 to TRBJ2-3; D may be TRBD1 (6 bases). The CDR3 spells CASSSHREGTDTQYF. The CDR3, as DNA: TGCGCCAGCAGCTCTCACAGGGAAGGGACAGATACGCAGTATTTT.